This TCR beta chain was captured in a study of blood T cell repertoires in COVID-19. CDR1 is PRHDT and CDR2 is FYEKMQ in the germline V gene (reference sequence). CDR3 length equals 16 residues. V lost 1 base to trimming and J lost 3 bases; unmatched junction nucleotides: 7. The repertoire was sequenced with immunoSEQ multiplex PCR; TCRdb's copy has only in-frame clones and lacks some. The sample holds approximately 150,000 clones, about nine tenths seen once. Input material: peripheral blood. The clonotype originates from a woman aged 50 to 60 with acute or convalescent COVID-19. V and J are TRBV13 and TRBJ2-3; 7 bases map to TRBD2. The CDR3 sequence is CASSLESGAQTDTQYF. The CDR3 DNA reads as TGTGCCAGCAGCTTAGAGAGCGGGGCCCAAACAGATACGCAGTATTTT.